What follows are 13 T cell receptor beta chains derived from one specimen sequenced in a study of long-term antiretroviral therapy in people with HIV. Sequencing relied on immunoSEQ assay v3.0, run at survey level. Generated by immunoSEQ multiplex PCR, the TCRdb table keeps only in-frame clones and is missing some. The sample shows tens of thousands of clones, 90% to 95% of them seen only once. Source: unsorted PBMCs, taken 3.7 years after starting antiretroviral therapy. The receptors here all came from a woman aged 45 to 65 with HIV.

The chain carries TRBV9 and TRBJ1-6; a weak D match, TRBD1 (5 bases). The CDR3 runs 16 residues. CDR1 is SGDLS, CDR2 YYNGEE, per germline. V lost 3 bases to trimming and J lost 5 bases, with 15 bases between them. In DNA, the CDR3 is TGTGCCAGCAGCGAGAAGATGGACACTAATAATTCACCCCTCCACTTT. It specifies CASSEKMDTNNSPLHF.

This chain uses TRBV2 with TRBJ1-2, with D possibly matching TRBD1 (6 bases). V dropped 1 base and J dropped 5 bases, with 11 bases sitting between them. This CDR3 is built from 14 residues. CDR1 is SNHLY, CDR2 FYNNEI, per germline. In DNA, the CDR3 is TGTGCCAGCAGTGAAGAGGGACATCGGTATGGCTACACCTTC. It yields the protein CASSEEGHRYGYTF. The complete variable domain, with remaining parts taken from reference TRBV2 and TRBJ1-2, reads EPEVTQTPSHQVTQMGQEVILRCVPISNHLYFYWYRQILGQKVEFLVSFYNNEISEKSEIFDDQFSVERPDGSNFTLKIRSTKLEDSAMYFCASSEEGHRYGYTFGSGTRLTVV.

The chain combines TRBV25-1 with TRBJ1-2; no reliable D call. The CDR3 spans 13 residues. The ends were cut back, 5 bases at V and 5 bases at J, with 12 bases in the middle. Germline CDR1 reads MGHDK; CDR2 reads SYGVNS. The CDR3 nucleotides read TGTGCCAGCAGTACAAACGTAGGGTATGGCTACACCTTC. Its protein is CASSTNVGYGYTF.

This chain joins TRBV9 and TRBJ1-3; D not resolved. With 3 bases removed from V and 0 bases from J, the gap between germline ends came to 13 bases. Looked up from germline, CDR1 is SGDLS and CDR2 is YYNGEE. The CDR3 runs 16 residues. CDR3 DNA: TGTGCCAGCAGCGCCCGGTCCGAAGCCTCTGGAAACACCATATATTTT. Protein product: CASSARSEASGNTIYF.

The chain uses TRBV15 and TRBJ2-7; 9 bases map to TRBD2. This CDR3 region has 14 residues. V lost 4 bases and J lost 2; bases outside the gene matches: 3. CDR1 and CDR2 (germline): LNHNV, YYDKDF (reference sequence). This CDR3 reads CATSTGGGAYEQYF. For the CDR3, the DNA is TGTGCCACCAGCACGGGCGGGGGGGCCTACGAGCAGTACTTC.

This chain uses TRBV19 with TRBJ2-3, with a possible D match to TRBD1 (5 bases). The CDR3 spans 16 residues. Germline values: CDR1 LNHDA, CDR2 SQIVND (reference sequence). Trimming removed 5 bases at V and 3 bases at J, with 18 bases between. This CDR3 is CASSSITQGITDTQYF. CDR3 nucleotides: TGTGCCAGTAGTTCAATTACCCAGGGAATTACAGATACGCAGTATTTT.

The chain couples TRBV4-1 to TRBJ1-2, with a weak D call TRBD1 (6 bases). The V and J ends lost 4 bases and 1 base respectively, with 13 bases between them. The CDR3 runs 15 residues. From germline, CDR1 is MGHRA and CDR2 YSYEKL. The CDR3 region has the DNA TGCGCCAGCAGCCCAACAGGACAGCTTAACTATGGCTACACCTTC. Translation: CASSPTGQLNYGYTF.

The genes are TRBV7-2 and TRBJ2-6, with D possibly matching TRBD2 (5 bases). This CDR3 has 16 amino acids. Trimming removed 5 bases at V and 0 bases at J, with 11 bases between. CDR1 is SGHTA and CDR2 is FQGNSA in the germline V gene. CDR3 residues: CASSLAGISGANVLTF. DNA of the CDR3: TGTGCCAGCAGCCTGGCCGGGATCTCTGGGGCCAACGTCCTGACTTTC. The complete variable domain, with remaining parts taken from reference TRBV7-2 and TRBJ2-6, reads GAGVSQSPSNKVTEKGKDVELRCDPISGHTALYWYRQSLGQGLEFLIYFQGNSAPDKSGLPSDRFSAERTGGSVSTLTIQRTQQEDSAVYLCASSLAGISGANVLTFGAGSRLTVL.

CDR3 coding DNA: TGCGCCAGCAGCGACGGGGGAGGGACGGGTGAAGCTTTCTTT. Translated: CASSDGGGTGEAFF. The chain links TRBV5-1 to TRBJ1-1; possibly TRBD1 for D (5 bases). The CDR3 covers 14 residues. CDR1 is SGHRS and CDR2 is YFSETQ in the germline V gene. V was cut by 4 bases and J by 7 bases, with 17 bases left in between.

The chain carries TRBV2 and TRBJ1-2, with a possible D match to TRBD1 (5 bases). V shed 6 bases and J shed 0 bases, with 14 bases lying between them. From germline, CDR1 is SNHLY and CDR2 FYNNEI. The CDR3 is 15 residues long. CDR3 amino acids: CASRASAGTNYGYTF. The CDR3 DNA sequence: TGTGCCAGCAGAGCGAGCGCAGGGACTAACTATGGCTACACCTTC.

The chain carries TRBV9 and TRBJ2-2, with 10 bases fitting TRBD1. Germline V gives CDR1 SGDLS, CDR2 YYNGEE. After removal of 6 bases from V and 6 bases from J, the junction contained 14 bases not matched to a gene. The CDR3 is 17 amino acids. For the CDR3, the DNA is TGTGCCAGCACCAGACAGGGGGCGAAAAATTTGGCCGGGGAGCTGTTTTTT. Translating gives CASTRQGAKNLAGELFF.

The J gene is TRBJ1-2, the V gene TRBV25-1, with 9 positions matching TRBD1. Trimming removed 4 bases from V and 6 bases from J; junction bases left unmatched: 18. The CDR3 consists of 18 residues. CDR1 and CDR2 (germline): MGHDK, SYGVNS. The CDR3 DNA reads as TGTGCCAGCAGTGGGAGTCCCGGGACAGGGATTAATTACCATGGCTACACCTTC. Amino acids: CASSGSPGTGINYHGYTF.

The chain couples TRBV7-2 to TRBJ1-6; TRBD1 matches 7 bases. Unmatched junction bases numbered 8, after V lost 5 bases and J lost 10 bases. Germline loops: CDR1 SGHTA, CDR2 FQGNSA. This CDR3 is 14 amino acids long. CDR3 residues: CASSQWDSESPLHF. The CDR3, as DNA: TGTGCCAGCAGCCAATGGGACAGCGAATCACCCCTCCACTTT.